This passage covers 13 T cell receptor beta chains from one sample sequenced in a study of shared clonotypes between healthy human individuals. Assay used: immunoSEQ multiplex PCR; TCRdb lists only in-frame clones, some missing. This repertoire shows about 2.1 million clones, around 93% found once; its top ten account for around 1.7%. As defined, naive CD8 cells were CD45RO-negative and positively selected for CCR7, with terminally differentiated effector memory CD45RA+ cells excluded. The source material was naive CD8+ T cells from PBMCs. The receptors stem from a man younger than 35 in good health. Some clones in this sample may be carry-over from other donors' samples.

The chain recombines TRBV27 with TRBJ2-7; a possible D gene is TRBD1 (6 bases). Germline V gene data show CDR1 as MNHEY and CDR2 as SMNVEV (reference sequence). This CDR3 comprises 15 residues. Deletions cut 6 bases from V and 3 bases from J, with 18 bases between. In nucleotides, the CDR3 is TGTGCCAGCAGCCGGACAGTTGTTCTTGACTACGAGCAGTACTTC. This codes for CASSRTVVLDYEQYF.

CDR3 in DNA: TGCAGCGTTGAGTCGAACAGGGGATTGCACACTGAAGCTTTCTTT. As protein: CSVESNRGLHTEAFF. The J gene is TRBJ1-1, the V gene TRBV29-1; 7 nucleotides align to TRBD1. CDR3 size: 15 residues. V lost 3 bases and J lost 3; bases outside the gene matches: 10. Per the germline V gene, CDR1 is SQVTM and CDR2 is ANQGSEA. The whole variable domain, remainder taken from reference TRBV29-1 and TRBJ1-1, is SAVISQKPSRDICQRGTSLTIQCQVDSQVTMMFWYRQQPGQSLTLIATANQGSEATYESGFVIDKFPISRPNLTFSTLTVSNMSPEDSSIYLCSVESNRGLHTEAFFGQGTRLTVV.

This rearrangement joins TRBV11-2 to TRBJ2-3; D is ambiguous. CDR1 and CDR2 (germline): SGHAT, FQNNGV. With 1 base removed from V and 2 bases from J, the gap between germline ends came to 13 bases. The CDR3 spans 16 residues. The CDR3 sequence is CASSLGLTQATDTQYF. CDR3 bases: TGTGCCAGCAGCTTAGGGTTGACCCAGGCCACAGATACGCAGTATTTT.

This clone was seen a single time. V is TRBV30 and J is TRBJ2-7, with a weak D call TRBD1 (6 bases). The germline gives CDR1 GTSNPN, CDR2 SVGIG (reference sequence). The CDR3 spans 12 residues. Trimming removed 1 base from V and 2 bases from J, with 6 bases in between. The CDR3 bases are TGTGCCTGGAGTGCAGGGGCCTACGAGCAGTACTTC. It specifies CAWSAGAYEQYF. The variable domain in full, completed from reference TRBV30 and TRBJ2-7, reads SQTIHQWPATLVQPVGSPLSLECTVEGTSNPNLYWYRQAAGRGLQLLFYSVGIGQISSEVPQNLSASRPQDRQFILSSKKLLLSDSGFYLCAWSAGAYEQYFGPGTRLTVT.

The V and J genes are TRBV4-1 and TRBJ2-7; D may correspond to TRBD1 or TRBD2 (7 bases each). Per the germline V gene, CDR1 is MGHRA and CDR2 is YSYEKL. V shed 5 bases and J shed 6 bases, with 20 bases lying between them. The CDR3 spans 15 residues. The CDR3 coding sequence is TGCGCCAGCAGCTCCTGGGGAGGGGGCTCCCCCGAGCAGTACTTC. It is translated as CASSSWGGGSPEQYF.

The J gene is TRBJ1-5, the V gene TRBV2, with TRBD1 matching over 10 bases. The CDR3 spans 21 residues. Trimming cost V 2 bases and J 0 bases; bases outside gene matches: 16. Germline V gives CDR1 SNHLY, CDR2 FYNNEI. CDR3 DNA sequence: TGTGCCAGCAGTGAATGGGTTATCGGGACAGGGGACCATCCTAGCAATCAGCCCCAGCATTTT. Amino acid sequence: CASSEWVIGTGDHPSNQPQHF.

The chain carries TRBV4-3 and TRBJ1-1; D is unclear. The CDR3 loop spans 14 amino acids. Trimming left V 4 bases short and J 3 bases short, with 12 bases between. Germline lookup yields CDR1 LGHNA and CDR2 YSLEER. The CDR3 here is CASSPISSDTEAFF. For the CDR3, the DNA is TGCGCCAGCAGCCCAATCTCCTCGGACACTGAAGCTTTCTTT.

The V call is TRBV6-5, the J call TRBJ2-1; D is unresolved. The V end was cut by 3 bases, the J end by 8 bases, with 11 bases between. The CDR3 consists of 13 residues. Germline V lookup: CDR1 MNHEY, CDR2 SVGAGI. The CDR3 loop reads CASSYKILDEQFF. The CDR3 DNA sequence: TGTGCCAGCAGTTATAAAATTCTGGATGAGCAGTTCTTC.

On this clone: The sample has other DNA sequences that encode this CDR3 too. The chain joins TRBV27 to TRBJ2-1; TRBD1 aligns across 9 bases. Looked up from germline, CDR1 is MNHEY and CDR2 is SMNVEV (reference sequence). The V segment lost 6 bases and the J segment 3 bases; nucleotides outside the gene matches: 6. This CDR3 has 15 residues. CDR3 sequence: CASSPGTGNYNEQFF. The CDR3 DNA follows: TGTGCCAGCAGCCCAGGGACAGGGAACTACAATGAGCAGTTCTTC.

This chain links TRBV27 with TRBJ2-3; D perhaps matches TRBD1 (6 bases). There are 16 residues in the CDR3. Deletions cut 3 bases from V and 7 bases from J, with 20 bases between. The germline V gene encodes CDR1 MNHEY and CDR2 SMNVEV (reference sequence). CDR3 coding DNA: TGTGCCAGCAGTTTTGGGTTCCGGACAGCGTTAAATACGCAGTATTTT. As protein: CASSFGFRTALNTQYF.

The chain employs TRBV4-2 and TRBJ2-1; perhaps TRBD2 as D (5 bases). Germline V gene sequence: CDR1 LGHNA, CDR2 YNFKEQ. This CDR3 comprises 17 residues. Trimming stripped 1 base from V and 4 bases from J, with 17 bases between. The CDR3 sequence is CASSQGPRRSVYNEQFF. CDR3 nucleotide sequence: TGTGCCAGCAGCCAAGGGCCCAGGAGGTCCGTATACAATGAGCAGTTCTTC.

This chain's CDR3 is CASRLDREGEQYF. DNA for the CDR3: TGTGCCAGCAGATTGGACAGGGAAGGCGAGCAGTACTTC. The rearrangement links TRBV6-5 to TRBJ2-7; 8 nucleotides align to TRBD1. This CDR3 comprises 13 residues. Trimming at V came to 6 bases and at J to 6 bases, leaving 7 bases not matched to a gene. Germline assignment: CDR1 MNHEY and CDR2 SVGAGI.

This clone was recorded once. Additional DNA sequences in this sample encode the identical CDR3. This chain links TRBV27 with TRBJ2-2; no reliable D call. The V and J ends lost 6 bases and 6 bases respectively, with 11 bases between them. CDR3 size: 13 residues. Germline assignment: CDR1 MNHEY and CDR2 SMNVEV (reference sequence). The CDR3 sequence is CASSPRGAGELFF. CDR3 bases: TGTGCCAGCAGCCCGCGAGGCGCCGGGGAGCTGTTTTTT.